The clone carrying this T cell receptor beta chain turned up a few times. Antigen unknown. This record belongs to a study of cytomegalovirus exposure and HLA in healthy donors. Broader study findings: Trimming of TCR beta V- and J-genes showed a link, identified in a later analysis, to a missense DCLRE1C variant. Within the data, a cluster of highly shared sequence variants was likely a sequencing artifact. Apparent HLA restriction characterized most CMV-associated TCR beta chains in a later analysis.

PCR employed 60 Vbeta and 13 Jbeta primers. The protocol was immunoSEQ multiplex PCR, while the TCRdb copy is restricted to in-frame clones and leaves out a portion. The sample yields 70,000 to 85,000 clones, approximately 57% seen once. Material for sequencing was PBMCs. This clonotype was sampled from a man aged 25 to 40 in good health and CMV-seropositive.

The CDR3 loop is CASRGWGRGADTQYF. CDR3 coding DNA: TGTGCCTCCCGGGGATGGGGAAGAGGAGCAGATACGCAGTATTTT. The V gene is TRBV6-5, the J gene TRBJ2-3; D perhaps matches TRBD2 (5 bases). The CDR3 sequence is 15 residues long. V was cut by 11 bases and J by 4 bases, with 22 bases left in between. Germline CDR1 is MNHEY and CDR2 is SVGAGI.